This is a list of T cell receptor beta chains from one sample in a study of CD8 T cells in ankylosing spondylitis. TCRdb ran MiXCR on the 5' RACE reads and lists one entry per CDR3 protein. This table holds a few hundred thousand distinct CDR3 sequences, more than 9% found once. The sequenced material came from blood, either unsorted or a sorted T cell fraction (not recorded which). These receptors all come from a male donor with ankylosing spondylitis or in good health (not recorded which). The CDR3 runs from the conserved cysteine through the conserved F or W. A D gene is named only where the DNA matches it firmly. Rows give clone size only sometimes, using once, few, many, or a class for an expanded clone.

D	size	J	V	CDR3	DNA
NA	few	TRBJ2-6	TRBV27	CASSLAQVLPGSGANVLTF	TGTGCCAGCAGTCTCGCACAGGTCCTACCTGGCTCTGGGGCCAACGTCCTGACTTTC
TRBD2	NA	TRBJ2-3	TRBV6-5	CASSSRAGGPPDTQYF	TGTGCCAGCAGTTCCAGAGCGGGGGGGCCGCCAGATACGCAGTATTTT
NA	many	TRBJ1-1	TRBV29-1	CSVHRGGDGASEAFF	TGCAGCGTCCACCGCGGGGGGGACGGGGCGTCGGAAGCTTTCTTT
TRBD2	NA	TRBJ2-5	TRBV5-1	CASRTSGGQETQYF	TGCGCCAGCAGGACTAGCGGGGGACAAGAGACCCAGTACTTC
NA	many	TRBJ2-1	TRBV20-1	CSAESTGNEQFF	TGCAGTGCTGAGTCGACCGGCAATGAGCAGTTCTTC
NA	few	TRBJ1-3	TRBV19	CASSRQGTGNTIYF	TGTGCCAGTAGTCGTCAGGGGACTGGAAACACCATATATTTT
TRBD1	NA	TRBJ2-7	TRBV20-1	CSARLLDRVFPWEQYF	TGCAGTGCTCGCCTCCTTGACAGGGTTTTTCCTTGGGAGCAGTACTTC
TRBD2	few	TRBJ2-3	TRBV9	CASSVGPPKGLVADTQYF	TGTGCCAGCAGCGTAGGTCCCCCCAAAGGACTAGTTGCAGATACGCAGTATTTT
NA	many	TRBJ1-6	TRBV12-3/TRBV12-4	CASSILSSYNSPLHF	TGTGCCAGCAGTATCCTGAGCTCCTATAATTCACCCCTCCACTTT
NA	NA	TRBJ2-5	TRBV20-1	CSALVFGQAGQETQYF	TGCAGTGCTCTCGTCTTCGGGCAGGCAGGTCAAGAGACCCAGTACTTC
NA	many	TRBJ2-3	TRBV6-1	CASSLLAGAEDTQYF	TGTGCCAGCAGCCTACTTGCGGGGGCGGAAGATACGCAGTATTTT
NA	NA	TRBJ1-2	TRBV6-5	CASSKQGYGYTF	TGTGCCAGCAGCAAACAGGGCTATGGCTACACCTTC
NA	many	TRBJ2-2	TRBV24-1	CATSDLGYPLGNTGELFF	TGTGCCACCAGTGATTTGGGATATCCGCTGGGGAACACCGGGGAGCTGTTTTTT
TRBD1	few	TRBJ2-7	TRBV28	CASSTRRDRGDEQYF	TGTGCCAGCAGTACCCGCCGGGACAGGGGGGACGAGCAGTACTTC
TRBD2	NA	TRBJ2-5	TRBV9	CASSEGTSGGETQYF	TGTGCCAGCAGCGAGGGGACTAGCGGGGGTGAGACCCAGTACTTC
NA	many	TRBJ1-3	TRBV24-1	CATSDTTIAGNTIYF	TGTGCCACCAGTGATACGACCATTGCCGGAAACACCATATATTTT
NA	NA	TRBJ2-3	TRBV5-6	CAWRGGGRPSTDTQYF	TGTGCCTGGAGGGGAGGGGGCCGACCTAGCACAGATACGCAGTATTTT
NA	many	TRBJ2-5	TRBV20-1	CSARERVYQETQYF	TGCAGTGCTAGGGAGAGAGTGTACCAAGAGACCCAGTACTTC
NA	many	TRBJ2-1	TRBV12-3/TRBV12-4	CASSLAGGVYNEQFF	TGTGCCAGCAGTTTAGCGGGGGGCGTCTACAATGAGCAGTTCTTC
NA	many	TRBJ1-1	TRBV12-3/TRBV12-4	CASRFEEAEAFF	TGTGCCAGCAGATTCGAGGAAGCTGAAGCTTTCTTT
NA	many	TRBJ2-5	TRBV29-1	CSVVLGLETQYF	TGCAGCGTTGTACTCGGGCTGGAGACCCAGTACTTC
TRBD2	few	TRBJ2-1	TRBV9	CASSGAGDPYNEQFF	TGTGCCAGCAGCGGAGCGGGGGACCCCTACAATGAGCAGTTCTTC
NA	many	TRBJ2-1	TRBV5-5	CASTRFDGNEQFF	TGTGCCAGCACCCGATTCGACGGAAATGAGCAGTTCTTC
TRBD2	many	TRBJ2-1	TRBV5-6	CASSLGGGPSSYNEQFF	TGTGCCAGCAGCCTCGGGGGGGGGCCTAGCTCCTACAATGAGCAGTTCTTC
NA	NA	TRBJ2-1	TRBV29-1	CSVVPSSNEQFF	TGCAGCGTTGTCCCCTCCTCCAATGAGCAGTTCTTC
NA	NA	TRBJ2-4	TRBV7-9	CASSLDGRGSRF	TGTGCCAGCAGCTTAGATGGCAGGGGTTCCCGCTTC
NA	NA	TRBJ2-3	TRBV7-8	CASSLGRGVGDTQYF	TGTGCCAGCAGCTTAGGTCGCGGGGTTGGAGATACGCAGTATTTT
TRBD1	many	TRBJ1-5	TRBV10-2	CASSPPGQDNQPQHF	TGCGCCAGCAGCCCCCCGGGACAGGACAATCAGCCCCAGCATTTT
TRBD2	few	TRBJ2-3	TRBV5-6	CASSLLGAGEVDTQYF	TGTGCCAGCAGCTTGTTAGGGGCGGGGGAAGTGGATACGCAGTATTTT
TRBD1	NA	TRBJ2-7	TRBV20-1	CSAPWTGRYEQYF	TGCAGTGCTCCATGGACAGGTCGGTACGAGCAGTACTTC
TRBD1	many	TRBJ1-1	TRBV12-3/TRBV12-4	CASQGARITEAFF	TGTGCCAGTCAGGGGGCGCGAATAACTGAAGCTTTCTTT
TRBD2	many	TRBJ2-1	TRBV6-5	CASSYYSGGASNEQFF	TGTGCCAGCAGTTACTATAGCGGGGGGGCCTCCAATGAGCAGTTCTTC